This TCR beta chain emerged from a study of blood T cell repertoires in COVID-19. Whole-study context: Italy, Spain and the United States were the sources of the convalescent and acute COVID-19 samples. The cDNA or gDNA used as material had been derived from T cells, B-cell-depleted T cells, or PBMCs.

Per the study methods: Reference gene primer amplification gave estimated nucleated cell counts. TCRdb's copy holds only in-frame clones and misses some; the assay was immunoSEQ multiplex PCR. V and J calls and clone size are copied from that table; D and trimming were computed from the DNA. The sample includes roughly 390,000 clones, 85% of them seen just once. The sample comprised peripheral blood. This clonotype originated in a woman aged 18-29 years with acute or convalescent COVID-19.

The CDR3 DNA is TGCAGCGTCCAGGCTAACTATGGCTACACCTTC. This encodes CSVQANYGYTF. The chain joins TRBV29-1 to TRBJ1-2; D call uncertain. CDR1 SQVTM and CDR2 ANQGSEA come from the germline V gene. The CDR3 spans 11 residues. V lost 6 bases and J 0 bases, leaving 5 bases between the germline ends.